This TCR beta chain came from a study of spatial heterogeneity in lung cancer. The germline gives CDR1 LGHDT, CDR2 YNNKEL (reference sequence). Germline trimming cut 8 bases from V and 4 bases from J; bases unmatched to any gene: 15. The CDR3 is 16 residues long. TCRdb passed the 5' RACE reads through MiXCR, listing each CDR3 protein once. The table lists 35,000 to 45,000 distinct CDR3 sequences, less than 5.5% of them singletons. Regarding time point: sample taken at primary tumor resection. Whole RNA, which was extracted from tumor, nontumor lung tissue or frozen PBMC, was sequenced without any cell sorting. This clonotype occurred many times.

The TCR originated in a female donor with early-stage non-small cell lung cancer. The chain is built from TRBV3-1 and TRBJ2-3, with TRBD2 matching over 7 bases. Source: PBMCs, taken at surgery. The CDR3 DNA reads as TGTGCCAGCGCCCGCCGGGGCGCGGGGAGGGCAGATACGCAGTATTTT. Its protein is CASARRGAGRADTQYF.